Below, 18 T cell receptor beta chains from the same sample are listed, as sequenced in a study of blood T cell repertoires in COVID-19. The table came from immunoSEQ multiplex PCR; TCRdb's copy has only in-frame clones and leaves some out. This repertoire shows approximately 350,000 clones, about 90% found once; its top ten account for 6% to 8.5%. Sequencing input: peripheral blood. These receptors all come from a woman in her seventies with COVID-19, enrolled during active disease.

The V and J genes are TRBV4-2 and TRBJ1-2, with TRBD1 identical over 7 bases. Germline CDR1 is LGHNA and CDR2 is YNFKEQ. There are 15 residues in the CDR3. The trim removed 5 bases at V and 5 bases at J, leaving 11 bases unmatched. The CDR3 region is CASSYSGTETYGYTF. In DNA, the CDR3 is TGTGCCAGCAGCTACTCCGGGACAGAGACTTATGGCTACACCTTC.

CDR3 residues: CASSYSWGGAETQYF. The CDR3 DNA is TGTGCCAGCAGTTACTCCTGGGGGGGCGCAGAGACCCAGTACTTC. The chain is built from TRBV6-5 and TRBJ2-5, with TRBD2 as a possible D gene (7 bases). Germline V gene sequence: CDR1 MNHEY, CDR2 SVGAGI. The CDR3 is made up of 15 amino acids. V lost 0 bases, J lost 4 bases, and 12 bases lay in between.

The chain uses TRBV2 and TRBJ1-1; D call uncertain. V lost 1 base, J lost 3 bases, and 6 bases lay in between. The CDR3 totals 13 residues. Germline CDR1 and CDR2: SNHLY and FYNNEI. CDR3 amino acids: CASSEGEDTEAFF. In DNA form, the CDR3 reads TGTGCCAGCAGTGAAGGGGAGGACACTGAAGCTTTCTTT.

The genes are TRBV27 and TRBJ1-2, with TRBD1 identical over 11 bases. Germline CDR1 reads MNHEY; CDR2 reads SMNVEV (reference sequence). CDR3 size: 16 residues. J gave up 3 bases and V 5 bases, and 8 bases lay outside the gene matches. The CDR3 spells CASSPWTGGLDYGYTF. The CDR3 DNA reads TGTGCCAGCAGTCCCTGGACAGGGGGCCTGGACTATGGCTACACCTTC.

V gene TRBV2 combines with J gene TRBJ1-2, with a tentative D call TRBD1 (6 bases). The V end was cut by 8 bases, the J end by 7 bases, with 17 bases between. The CDR3 runs to 13 residues. Germline V gene sequence: CDR1 SNHLY, CDR2 FYNNEI. The CDR3 DNA reads as TGTGCCAGCGGAGTTGTGGGGGGGCCTGGCTACACCTTC. It is translated as CASGVVGGPGYTF. Full variable domain (remainder filled in from reference TRBV2 and TRBJ1-2): EPEVTQTPSHQVTQMGQEVILRCVPISNHLYFYWYRQILGQKVEFLVSFYNNEISEKSEIFDDQFSVERPDGSNFTLKIRSTKLEDSAMYFCASGVVGGPGYTFGSGTRLTVV.

There are a few counts of this clone. The chain has TRBV5-1 and TRBJ1-2; 7 bases match TRBD1. This CDR3 is 13 amino acids long. Trimming removed 4 bases from V and 8 bases from J; junction bases left unmatched: 8. The germline V gene has CDR1 SGHRS and CDR2 YFSETQ. CDR3 sequence reads: CASSGTGERGYTF. CDR3 nucleotides: TGCGCCAGCAGCGGAACAGGGGAACGGGGCTACACCTTC.

The chain employs TRBV2 and TRBJ2-2; D gene uncertain. Germline V CDR1 and CDR2: SNHLY, FYNNEI. V lost 4 bases, J lost 5 bases, and 8 bases lay in between. This CDR3 comprises 13 residues. The CDR3 bases are TGTGCCAGCAGTGGGAGACCTACCGGGGAGCTGTTTTTT. It codes for CASSGRPTGELFF.

The chain combines TRBV19 with TRBJ1-2, with D perhaps TRBD1 (5 bases). The CDR3 contains 13 residues. The V and J ends lost 5 bases and 7 bases respectively, with 14 bases between them. Germline assignment: CDR1 LNHDA and CDR2 SQIVND (reference sequence). CDR3 bases: TGTGCCAGTAGTCCGTTACAGGCAGGTGGCTACACCTTC. Protein: CASSPLQAGGYTF.

The V call is TRBV28, the J call TRBJ2-2; D may be TRBD2 (5 bases). Deletions cut 4 bases from V and 2 bases from J, with 11 bases between. Germline V gene sequence: CDR1 MDHEN, CDR2 SYDVKM. The CDR3 consists of 15 residues. CDR3 bases: TGTGCCAGCAGTTCACCGGGAAAAAACACCGGGGAGCTGTTTTTT. This translates into CASSSPGKNTGELFF.

The chain recombines TRBV9 with TRBJ1-2; unclear D gene. CDR3 length: 14 residues. Trimming pared 3 bases from V and 3 bases from J, leaving 12 bases between. In germline, CDR1 is SGDLS, CDR2 YYNGEE. The CDR3 loop is CASSEQTNDYGYTF. The CDR3 bases are TGTGCCAGCAGCGAGCAAACTAACGACTATGGCTACACCTTC. Together with reference TRBV9 and TRBJ1-2, the CDR3 gives the full variable domain: DSGVTQTPKHLITATGQRVTLRCSPRSGDLSVYWYQQSLDQGLQFLIQYYNGEERAKGNILERFSAQQFPDLHSELNLSSLELGDSALYFCASSEQTNDYGYTFGSGTRLTVV.

This sequence joins TRBV27 and TRBJ2-5; 10 positions agree with TRBD2. With 3 bases clipped from V and 2 bases from J, the junction kept 15 bases outside the gene matches. The germline gives CDR1 MNHEY, CDR2 SMNVEV (reference sequence). This CDR3 contains 19 residues. CDR3: CASSFRTPGGLALQETQYF. In DNA form, the CDR3 reads TGTGCCAGCAGTTTTAGAACCCCAGGGGGACTAGCGCTTCAAGAGACCCAGTACTTC.

The chain recombines TRBV5-1 with TRBJ1-4, with TRBD1 identical over 7 bases. With V trimmed by 4 bases and J by 3 bases, 6 bases remained unmatched. The V gene's germline CDR1 is SGHRS and CDR2 YFSETQ. CDR3 size: 15 residues. For the CDR3, the DNA is TGCGCCAGCAGCGACGGAGGGGGCTCTAATGAAAAACTGTTTTTT. Encoded protein: CASSDGGGSNEKLFF. Full variable domain (remainder filled in from reference TRBV5-1 and TRBJ1-4): KAGVTQTPRYLIKTRGQQVTLSCSPISGHRSVSWYQQTPGQGLQFLFEYFSETQRNKGNFPGRFSGRQFSNSRSEMNVSTLELGDSALYLCASSDGGGSNEKLFFGSGTQLSVL.

The rearrangement links TRBV4-3 to TRBJ1-2; possible D gene TRBD1, 6 bases. V was shortened by 3 bases and J by 4 bases, with 12 bases between the two germline ends. The CDR3 loop spans 14 amino acids. CDR1 and CDR2 (germline): LGHNA, YSLEER. The CDR3 DNA reads as TGCGCCAGCAGCCATAGACAGGTTGGCTATGGCTACACCTTC. Amino acids: CASSHRQVGYGYTF.

The chain has TRBV28 and TRBJ1-2; no reliable D call. The length of the CDR3 is 12 residues. Germline CDR1 is MDHEN and CDR2 is SYDVKM. The germline V and J ends were trimmed by 4 bases and 8 bases, with 11 bases remaining between them. CDR3 sequence reads: CASSSLDTGYTF. DNA of the CDR3: TGTGCCAGCAGTTCCCTCGACACAGGCTACACCTTC.

With regard to this clone: Other nucleotide sequences from this sample produce the same CDR3. The chain uses TRBV29-1 and TRBJ1-1; no firm D call. V was clipped by 6 bases and J by 2 bases, with 10 bases between them. Germline CDR1 SQVTM, CDR2 ANQGSEA. This CDR3 has 12 amino acids. CDR3 in DNA: TGCAGCGTAGGGAGTCCAAACACTGAAGCTTTCTTT. It translates to CSVGSPNTEAFF.

The J gene is TRBJ1-1, the V gene TRBV15, with D maybe TRBD1 (5 bases). The V end lost 5 bases, the J end lost 1 base, and 17 bases lay between the germline ends. The V gene's germline CDR1 is LNHNV and CDR2 YYDKDF (reference sequence). The CDR3 sequence is 16 residues long. The CDR3 DNA sequence: TGTGCCACCAGCGGTCGACAGAGGTTTTCGAACACTGAAGCTTTCTTT. Translating it yields CATSGRQRFSNTEAFF. Complete variable domain (other parts from reference TRBV15 and TRBJ1-1): DAMVIQNPRYQVTQFGKPVTLSCSQTLNHNVMYWYQQKSSQAPKLLFHYYDKDFNNEADTPDNFQSRRPNTSFCFLDIRSPGLGDTAMYLCATSGRQRFSNTEAFFGQGTRLTVV.

V is TRBV6-5 and J is TRBJ1-1, with TRBD1 identical over 8 bases. Germline CDR1 MNHEY, CDR2 SVGAGI. The CDR3 totals 12 residues. V trimming: 8 bases; J trimming: 3 bases; junction bases outside the gene matches: 2. The CDR3 protein is CASGQGYTEAFF. In DNA, the CDR3 is TGTGCCAGCGGACAGGGATACACTGAAGCTTTCTTT.

The rearrangement links TRBV4-3 to TRBJ1-2, with D unclear. The ends were cut back, 4 bases at V and 2 bases at J, with 14 bases in the middle. Germline CDR1 LGHNA, CDR2 YSLEER. This CDR3 region has 15 residues. The CDR3 reads CASSPSRGENYGYTF. DNA of the CDR3: TGCGCCAGCAGCCCGTCCCGGGGAGAAAACTATGGCTACACCTTC.